A single TCR beta chain is shown here with its context. Its antigen remains undetermined. Nothing much larger sits one base from this clone, and base qualities are not available. The library was built by means of the immunoSEQ multiplex PCR assay. The source is immuneACCESS, and TCRdb retained only in-frame sequences with V and J called. Part of the clones is not carried over; for the studies checked, unresolved V genes explain less than half of this, and the remainder is unexplained. The sample table shows 75,000 to 90,000 clones, and about 90% are seen once. Roughly 0.25% of the sample rests with the top ten. The sample belongs to a study of technical replicates of blood from several donors (dated by TCRdb to 2016 to 2017). Looking up the germline V gene (reference sequence) yields CDR1 SGHKS and CDR2 YYEKEE. After removal of 1 base from V and 1 base from J, the junction retains 9 bases not matched to a gene. The CDR3 measures 17 amino acids from cysteine to phenylalanine. Solely the CDR3 DNA is kept, with 51 bases framed from the first base.

This chain joins TRBV5-5 to TRBJ1-1, with 8 middle bases fitting TRBD1. The receptor was isolated from a human donor in good health. The sequenced material came from T cells isolated from PBMCs. The nucleotide sequence reads as follows: TGTGCCAGCAGCTTGATCGGGACAGGACTCTGGAACACTGAAGCTTTCTTT. This encodes CASSLIGTGLWNTEAFF. This CDR3, with the reference TRBV5-5 and TRBJ1-1 proteins standing in past its ends, gives the full variable domain DAGVTQSPTHLIKTRGQQVTLRCSPISGHKSVSWYQQVLGQGPQFIFQYYEKEERGRGNFPDRFSARQFPNYSSELNVNALLLGDSALYLCASSLIGTGLWNTEAFFGQGTRLTVV.